A single sample is the source of the 22 T cell receptor beta chains below, sequenced in a study of OX40 agonist ivuxolimab in advanced cancers. Assay: immunoSEQ multiplex PCR; the TCRdb copy retains only in-frame clones and omits some. Counted here are about 100,000 clones, around 91% occurring once; the ten biggest clones make up 0.15% to 0.2%. The sample consisted of CD4+ or CD8+ T cells sorted from blood, taken in a trial of the OX40 agonist ivuxolimab. These receptors originate from an adult with an advanced solid tumor such as melanoma, head and neck, liver or kidney cancer.

This chain uses TRBV5-6 with TRBJ1-2; D unresolved. Trimming removed 0 bases from V and 4 bases from J, with 13 bases in between. Germline CDR1 is SGHDT and CDR2 is YYEEEE. CDR3 length equals 15 residues. The CDR3 reads CASSLDGLHTYGYTF. CDR3 sequence (DNA): TGTGCCAGCAGCTTGGATGGCCTCCACACCTATGGCTACACCTTC.

V is TRBV19 and J is TRBJ1-5; no definite D call. CDR1 is LNHDA, CDR2 SQIVND, per germline (reference sequence). V lost 2 bases and J lost 4, with 12 bases in between. The CDR3 consists of 15 residues. The CDR3 reads CASSISRAANQPQHF. The CDR3 DNA sequence: TGTGCCAGTAGTATAAGTCGGGCAGCTAATCAGCCCCAGCATTTT.

The V call is TRBV7-9, the J call TRBJ2-7, with 8 positions matching TRBD1. This CDR3 spans 15 amino acids. Germline CDR1 is SEHNR and CDR2 is FQNEAQ (reference sequence). J lost 3 bases, V lost 5 bases, and 9 bases had no gene match. The CDR3 sequence is CASSGRQGPLYEQYF. The CDR3 coding sequence is TGTGCCAGCAGCGGCCGACAGGGGCCCCTCTACGAGCAGTACTTC.

This chain links TRBV7-9 with TRBJ2-7, with 7 bases matching TRBD1. There are 16 residues in the CDR3. Germline V CDR1 and CDR2: SEHNR, FQNEAQ (reference sequence). Trimming removed 1 base from V and 0 bases from J; junction bases left unmatched: 6. The CDR3 nucleotides are TGTGCCAGCAGCTTAGGGAGGACAGGTAGCTCCTACGAGCAGTACTTC. Protein sequence: CASSLGRTGSSYEQYF. The variable domain in full, completed from reference TRBV7-9 and TRBJ2-7, reads DTGVSQNPRHKITKRGQNVTFRCDPISEHNRLYWYRQTLGQGPEFLTYFQNEAQLEKSRLLSDRFSAERPKGSFSTLEIQRTEQGDSAMYLCASSLGRTGSSYEQYFGPGTRLTVT.

The CDR3 nucleotides are TGTGCCAGCAGGGACAGGGGTTCCACCGGGGAGCTGTTTTTT. Protein sequence: CASRDRGSTGELFF. V is TRBV19 and J is TRBJ2-2; 10 bases fit TRBD1. Germline trimming cut 9 bases from V and 4 bases from J; bases unmatched to any gene: 5. This CDR3 is built from 14 residues. Germline loops: CDR1 LNHDA, CDR2 SQIVND (reference sequence).

The chain uses TRBV18 and TRBJ2-1; 13 bases map to TRBD2. Germline-derived CDR1 and CDR2 are KGHSH and LQKENI. Trimming removed 1 base from V and 0 bases from J; junction bases left unmatched: 0. CDR3 length: 17 amino acids. CDR3 sequence reads: CASSPRTSGSSYNEQFF. The DNA for the CDR3 is TGTGCCAGCTCACCACGGACTAGCGGGAGCTCCTACAATGAGCAGTTCTTC. Together with reference TRBV18 and TRBJ2-1, the CDR3 gives the full variable domain: NAGVMQNPRHLVRRRGQEARLRCSPMKGHSHVYWYRQLPEEGLKFMVYLQKENIIDESGMPKERFSAEFPKEGPSILRIQQVVRGDSAAYFCASSPRTSGSSYNEQFFGPGTRLTVL.

The rearrangement links TRBV6-5 to TRBJ2-2; D remains ambiguous. V dropped 6 bases and J dropped 5 bases, with 13 bases sitting between them. Looked up from germline, CDR1 is MNHEY and CDR2 is SVGAGI. The CDR3 totals 14 residues. CDR3 bases: TGTGCCAGCAGGACGCCTCCGGATACCGGGGAGCTGTTTTTT. It yields the protein CASRTPPDTGELFF.

The rearrangement joins TRBV6-4 to TRBJ2-6, with TRBD1 identical over 7 bases. The CDR3 loop spans 15 amino acids. CDR1 MRHNA and CDR2 SNTAGT come from the germline V gene. V gave up 4 bases and J gave up 5 bases; unmatched junction bases: 5. The CDR3 DNA reads as TGTGCCAGCAGTGCCGAGGGGGCTCGGGCCAACGTCCTGACTTTC. As protein: CASSAEGARANVLTF.

This clone was picked up one time. This chain links TRBV6-1 with TRBJ1-3; 7 nucleotides align to TRBD1. Looked up from germline, CDR1 is MNHNS and CDR2 is SASEGT. The CDR3 is 16 residues long. The V segment lost 3 bases and the J segment 0 bases; nucleotides outside the gene matches: 5. CDR3 nucleotide sequence: TGTGCCAGCAGTGACAGGGGGGGAAGCTCTGGAAACACCATATATTTT. This gives the protein CASSDRGGSSGNTIYF.

The chain uses TRBV9 and TRBJ2-5; 7 bases line up with TRBD1. Germline trimming cut 3 bases from V and 5 bases from J; bases unmatched to any gene: 7. CDR1 is SGDLS and CDR2 is YYNGEE in the germline V gene. The CDR3 has 14 amino acids. The CDR3: CASSAQGLGETQYF. The CDR3 nucleotides are TGTGCCAGCAGCGCACAGGGGCTGGGCGAGACCCAGTACTTC.

This chain joins TRBV5-4 and TRBJ2-5; D gene unclear. Germline-derived CDR1 and CDR2 are SGHNT and YYREEE (reference sequence). This CDR3 has 13 residues. With 4 bases removed from V and 2 bases from J, the gap between germline ends came to 9 bases. The CDR3 sequence: CASSRGVQETQYF. The CDR3 nucleotides read TGTGCCAGCAGCCGAGGAGTTCAAGAGACCCAGTACTTC.

The chain combines TRBV6-1 with TRBJ1-5, with 8 nucleotides matching TRBD1. The CDR3 is 14 residues long. Germline CDR1 and CDR2: MNHNS and SASEGT. Trimming removed 7 bases from V and 6 bases from J; junction bases left unmatched: 8. The chain's CDR3 is CASTPQGAGQPQHF. For the CDR3, the DNA is TGTGCCAGCACCCCCCAGGGGGCGGGTCAGCCCCAGCATTTT.

The V and J genes are TRBV19 and TRBJ1-1, with unresolved D. Looked up from germline, CDR1 is LNHDA and CDR2 is SQIVND (reference sequence). The CDR3 runs to 10 residues. Trimming pared 10 bases from V and 5 bases from J, leaving 8 bases between. CDR3 coding DNA: TGTGCCACCGGGTGGACTGAAGCTTTCTTT. Its translation: CATGWTEAFF.

The gene calls are TRBV5-5 and TRBJ2-7; D is ambiguous. The CDR3 consists of 14 residues. In germline, CDR1 is SGHKS, CDR2 YYEKEE (reference sequence). V was trimmed by 0 bases and J by 1 base, leaving 8 bases between them. CDR3 amino acids: CASSLGPLSYEQYF. In nucleotides, the CDR3 is TGTGCCAGCAGCTTGGGTCCCTTATCCTACGAGCAGTACTTC.

This rearrangement joins TRBV5-1 to TRBJ2-1; no reliable D call. The CDR3 has 13 residues. Germline CDR1 and CDR2: SGHRS and YFSETQ. The V end lost 2 bases, the J end lost 7 bases, and 10 bases lay between the germline ends. CDR3 nucleotide sequence: TGCGCCAGCAGCTTTGGGTCGAGAAATGAGCAGTTCTTC. It codes for CASSFGSRNEQFF.

Details on this clone: This same CDR3 is encoded by further DNA sequences in the sample. The V call is TRBV5-1, the J call TRBJ1-1, with a tentative D call TRBD1 (5 bases). Trimming took 0 bases from V and 1 from J, leaving 10 bases between them. This CDR3 spans 15 amino acids. Germline values: CDR1 SGHRS, CDR2 YFSETQ. CDR3 region: CASSLAGGGNTEAFF. The CDR3 nucleotides read TGCGCCAGCAGCTTGGCCGGGGGAGGGAACACTGAAGCTTTCTTT.

The chain couples TRBV4-1 to TRBJ1-2; tentatively, D is TRBD1 (5 bases). CDR1 is MGHRA and CDR2 is YSYEKL in the germline V gene. The ends were cut back, 0 bases at V and 1 base at J, with 9 bases in the middle. The CDR3 sequence is 15 residues long. The CDR3 spells CASSQDDQGNYGYTF. The CDR3 nucleotides read TGCGCCAGCAGCCAAGATGACCAGGGTAACTATGGCTACACCTTC.

This rearrangement joins TRBV6-6 to TRBJ2-7; the D is unclear. This CDR3 has 15 amino acids. V lost 4 bases and J lost 0, with 13 bases in between. From germline, CDR1 is MNHNY and CDR2 SVGAGI (reference sequence). CDR3 loop: CASSSPFLNSYEQYF. For the CDR3, the DNA is TGTGCCAGCAGTTCCCCCTTTCTCAACTCCTACGAGCAGTACTTC.

CDR3 loop: CASSLRAGAEKLFF. In nucleotides, the CDR3 is TGTGCCAGCAGCTTACGGGCAGGGGCTGAAAAACTGTTTTTT. The chain carries TRBV7-9 and TRBJ1-4, with D possibly being TRBD1 (6 bases). This CDR3 is 14 amino acids long. Germline-derived CDR1 and CDR2 are SEHNR and FQNEAQ (reference sequence). V was cut by 2 bases and J by 7 bases, with 11 bases left in between.

The chain combines TRBV6-1 with TRBJ2-5; D remains unclear. This CDR3 region has 14 residues. The V gene's germline CDR1 is MNHNS and CDR2 SASEGT. The V end was cut by 8 bases, the J end by 2 bases, with 15 bases between. CDR3 sequence reads: CASSAWSAQETQYF. The CDR3 nucleotides are TGTGCCAGCTCCGCGTGGTCAGCTCAAGAGACCCAGTACTTC.

This chain joins TRBV14 and TRBJ2-5, with unresolved D. Judging by the DNA end, TRBJ2-7 fits better; the J call may be wrong. Germline V gene sequence: CDR1 SGHDN, CDR2 FVKESK. CDR3 length equals 11 residues. The CDR3 coding sequence is TGTGCCAGCAGCCAATTTTACGAGCAGTACTTC. Translation gives CASSQFYEQYF.

The chain couples TRBV7-8 to TRBJ2-1; D call uncertain. V was pared by 1 base and J by 6 bases, with 10 bases between. The CDR3 is 14 amino acids. The germline V gene encodes CDR1 SGHVS and CDR2 FQNEAQ. The CDR3: CASSLGTWGNEQFF. CDR3 nucleotide sequence: TGTGCCAGCAGCTTAGGTACCTGGGGCAATGAGCAGTTCTTC.